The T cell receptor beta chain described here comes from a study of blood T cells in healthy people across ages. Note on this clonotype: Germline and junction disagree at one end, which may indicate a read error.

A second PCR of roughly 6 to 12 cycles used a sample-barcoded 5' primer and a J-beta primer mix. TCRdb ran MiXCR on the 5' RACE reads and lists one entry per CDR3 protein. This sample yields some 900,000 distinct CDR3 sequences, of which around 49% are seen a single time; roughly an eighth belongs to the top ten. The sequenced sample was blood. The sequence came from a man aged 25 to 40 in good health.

This chain's CDR3 is CVSSFRDRDETQYF. The CDR3 DNA reads TGTGTCAGCAGTTTCCGGGACAGGGACGAGACCCAGTACTTC. This chain uses TRBV27 with TRBJ2-5; 9 nucleotides agree with TRBD1. Germline lookup yields CDR1 MNHEY and CDR2 SMNVEV (reference sequence). CDR3 size: 14 residues.